The clone carrying this T cell receptor beta chain was detected only once. Antigen specificity is unknown. Only in-frame clones appear in the TCRdb table, and some are missing; sequencing was by immunoSEQ multiplex PCR. The sample records about 39,000 clones, around 82% being singletons. The data derive from a study of chemoradiotherapy in HPV16-positive cancers. Whole-study findings and limits: Functional assays defining HPV-specific T cells used only a couple of HPV16-positive patients.

The CDR3 consists of 15 residues. Germline V CDR1 and CDR2: SGHVS, FQNEAQ. Germline trimming cut 3 bases from V and 0 bases from J; bases unmatched to any gene: 2. This sequence joins TRBV7-8 and TRBJ1-3, with 7 positions matching TRBD1. This TCR derives from a human donor with HPV-associated anogenital cancer. The starting material was blood, obtained from a patient who underwent chemoradiotherapy. This CDR3 reads CASSFYRGSGNTIYF. The CDR3 nucleotides read TGTGCCAGCAGCTTTTACAGGGGCTCTGGAAACACCATATATTTT.